Shown below are 5 T cell receptor beta chains from a single sample sequenced in a study of T cell responses to AZD1222 COVID-19 vaccine. Clones were read by immunoSEQ multiplex PCR, and TCRdb kept only the in-frame ones, dropping some. The repertoire includes under 85,000 clones, roughly 90% of them detected once, and roughly a tenth sits in the top ten. The sequencing used peripheral blood, collected on day 0 of AZD1222 vaccination. These receptor sequences come from an adult in good health.

The chain recombines TRBV11-2 with TRBJ2-1; the match to TRBD2 covers 11 bases. The length of the CDR3 is 18 residues. Germline assignment: CDR1 SGHAT and CDR2 FQNNGV. Trimming removed 5 bases from V and 6 bases from J; junction bases left unmatched: 15. For the CDR3, the DNA is TGTGCCAGCAGCCCCCCCGCGGCCCTAGCGGGGGGTACCAATGAGCAGTTCTTC. As protein: CASSPPAALAGGTNEQFF.

The chain is built from TRBV5-1 and TRBJ1-2; D not resolved. Trimming removed 5 bases from V and 2 bases from J, with 7 bases in between. The germline CDR1 and CDR2 sequences are SGHRS and YFSETQ. This CDR3 has 12 amino acids. DNA for the CDR3: TGCGCCAGCAGTACAGAGAACTATGGCTACACCTTC. It translates to CASSTENYGYTF.

This chain uses TRBV6-5 with TRBJ2-1, with a possible D match to TRBD2 (5 bases). The V end lost 8 bases, the J end lost 4 bases, and 12 bases lay between the germline ends. CDR1 is MNHEY, CDR2 SVGAGI, per germline. The CDR3 length is 13 residues. CDR3 protein: CASGIRGYNEQFF. CDR3 sequence (DNA): TGTGCCAGCGGGATACGGGGTTACAATGAGCAGTTCTTC.

The rearrangement links TRBV3-1 (or the pseudogene TRBV3-2) to TRBJ2-1, with 8 bases aligning to TRBD2. CDR3 length: 15 residues. CDR1 is LGHDT and CDR2 is YNNKEL in the germline V gene (reference sequence). V was pared by 0 bases and J by 10 bases, with 8 bases of the junction left unmatched. This CDR3 is CASSQEISAGGEQFF. CDR3 in DNA: TGTGCCAGCAGCCAAGAAATTTCGGCGGGAGGAGAGCAGTTCTTC.

This clone was detected only once. The CDR3 is CASSEFGGENTEAFF. CDR3 nucleotide sequence: TGTGCCAGCAGTGAATTTGGGGGGGAGAACACTGAAGCTTTCTTT. This chain connects TRBV25-1 to TRBJ1-1; D perhaps matches TRBD1 (5 bases). The germline V gene encodes CDR1 MGHDK and CDR2 SYGVNS. This CDR3 region has 15 residues. Deletions cut 1 base from V and 1 base from J, with 10 bases between.